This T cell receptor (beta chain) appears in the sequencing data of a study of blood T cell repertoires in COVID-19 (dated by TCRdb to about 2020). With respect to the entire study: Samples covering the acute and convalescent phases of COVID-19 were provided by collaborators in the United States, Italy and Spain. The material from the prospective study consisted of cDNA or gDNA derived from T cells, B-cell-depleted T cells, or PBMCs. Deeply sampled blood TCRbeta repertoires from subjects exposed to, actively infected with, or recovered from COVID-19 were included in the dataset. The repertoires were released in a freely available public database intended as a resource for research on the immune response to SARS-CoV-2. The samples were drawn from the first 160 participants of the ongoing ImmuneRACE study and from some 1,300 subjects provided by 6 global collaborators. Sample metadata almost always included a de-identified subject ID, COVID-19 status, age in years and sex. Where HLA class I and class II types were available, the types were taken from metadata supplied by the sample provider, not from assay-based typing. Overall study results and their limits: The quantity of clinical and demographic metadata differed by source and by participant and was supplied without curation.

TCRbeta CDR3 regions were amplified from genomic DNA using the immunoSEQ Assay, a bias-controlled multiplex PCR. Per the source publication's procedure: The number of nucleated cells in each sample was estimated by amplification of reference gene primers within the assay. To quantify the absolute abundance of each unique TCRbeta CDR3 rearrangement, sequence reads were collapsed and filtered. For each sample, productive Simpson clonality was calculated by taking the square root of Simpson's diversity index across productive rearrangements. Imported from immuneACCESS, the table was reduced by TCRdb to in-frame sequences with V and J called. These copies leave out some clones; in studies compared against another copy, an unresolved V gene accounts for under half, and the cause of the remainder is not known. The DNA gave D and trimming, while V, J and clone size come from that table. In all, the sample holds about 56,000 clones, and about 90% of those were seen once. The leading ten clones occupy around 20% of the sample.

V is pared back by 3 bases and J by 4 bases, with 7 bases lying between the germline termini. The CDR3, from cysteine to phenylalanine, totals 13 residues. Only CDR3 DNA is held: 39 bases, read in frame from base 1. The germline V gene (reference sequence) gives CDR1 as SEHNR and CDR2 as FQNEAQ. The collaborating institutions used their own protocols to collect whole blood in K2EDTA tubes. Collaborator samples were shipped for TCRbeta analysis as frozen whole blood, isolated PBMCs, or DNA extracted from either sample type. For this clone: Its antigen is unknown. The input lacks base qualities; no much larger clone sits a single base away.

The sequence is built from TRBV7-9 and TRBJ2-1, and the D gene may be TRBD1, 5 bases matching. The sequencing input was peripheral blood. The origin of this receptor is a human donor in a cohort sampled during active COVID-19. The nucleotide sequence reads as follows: TGTGCCAGCAGCTTTCACAGGTACAATGAGCAGTTCTTC. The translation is CASSFHRYNEQFF.